These T cell receptor beta chains were read from a single sample in a study of human T cells and chemical hapten exposure. TCRdb independently ran MiXCR on the RACE reads; one entry per CDR3 protein. The sample has over 130,000 distinct CDR3 sequences; about 11% are singletons. Sample: whole blood, taken in connection with sensitization to the hapten diphenylcyclopropenone (DPC). The receptors here all came from a woman aged 45-60 years with alopecia areata. Some clones in this sample may be carry-over from other donors' samples. CDR3s include the opening cysteine and the closing phenylalanine or tryptophan. A D gene is named only where the DNA matches it firmly. Size is omitted from some rows. Given values are once, few, many or a class for expanded clones.

J: TRBJ2-2
D: TRBD1
length: 16
size: -
V: TRBV5-1
DNA: TGCGCCAGCAGCTCTCGACAGGGGGCGGGCACCGGGGAGCTGTTTTTT
CDR3: CASSSRQGAGTGELFF

J: TRBJ1-2
D: -
length: 10
size: -
V: TRBV29-1
DNA: TGCAGCGTTGAAGTGGATGGCTACACCTTC
CDR3: CSVEVDGYTF

J: TRBJ1-5
D: -
length: 14
size: many
V: TRBV12-3/TRBV12-4
DNA: TGTGCCAGCAGTTTAGGACACCCCGGACGGCCCCAGCATTTT
CDR3: CASSLGHPGRPQHF

J: TRBJ1-1
D: -
length: 13
size: few
V: TRBV6-4
DNA: TGTGCCAGCAGTGACTTGACAGTCCCTGAAGCTTTCTTT
CDR3: CASSDLTVPEAFF

J: TRBJ1-1
D: -
length: 15
size: -
V: TRBV9
DNA: TGTGCCAGCAGCGTTTCCGGGACGGCGAACACTGAAGCTTTCTTT
CDR3: CASSVSGTANTEAFF

J: TRBJ1-6
D: -
length: 12
size: -
V: TRBV29-1
DNA: TGCAGCGTGGGGGAGAGCAATTCACCCCTCCACTTT
CDR3: CSVGESNSPLHF

J: TRBJ2-7
D: TRBD1
length: 17
size: few
V: TRBV24-1
DNA: TGTGCCACCAGTGAACCGGGGACAGGGGGCTTTAGAGACGAGCAGTACTTC
CDR3: CATSEPGTGGFRDEQYF

J: TRBJ1-6
D: TRBD1
length: 16
size: -
V: TRBV5-1
DNA: TGCGCCAGCAGTTTAATACCGGGGGACAGTGAATCACCCCTCCACTTT
CDR3: CASSLIPGDSESPLHF

J: TRBJ2-7
D: TRBD1
length: 14
size: -
V: TRBV29-1
DNA: TGCAGCGTGGGTGCCGGGACAGGGAGTAACGAGCAGTACTTC
CDR3: CSVGAGTGSNEQYF

J: TRBJ2-1
D: TRBD2
length: 15
size: few
V: TRBV27
DNA: TGTGCCAGCAGTGAGACTAGCGGGAGTTTCAATGAGCAGTTCTTC
CDR3: CASSETSGSFNEQFF

J: TRBJ2-5
D: TRBD1
length: 13
size: few
V: TRBV13
DNA: TGTGCCAGCAGCTTCTTACAGGGGGAGACCCAGTACTTC
CDR3: CASSFLQGETQYF

J: TRBJ2-3
D: TRBD2
length: 14
size: few
V: TRBV29-1
DNA: TGCAGCGTTGGAGAGGGAGGGCACACAGATACGCAGTATTTT
CDR3: CSVGEGGHTDTQYF

J: TRBJ2-1
D: -
length: 15
size: many
V: TRBV20-1
DNA: TGCAGTGCTGGGCTAGGACGGAGCTCCTACAATGAGCAGTTCTTC
CDR3: CSAGLGRSSYNEQFF

J: TRBJ2-5
D: TRBD2
length: 15
size: -
V: TRBV7-6
DNA: TGTGCCAGCAGCTTAGGAGCGGGAGGGAGGGAGACCCAGTACTTC
CDR3: CASSLGAGGRETQYF

J: TRBJ2-1
D: -
length: 14
size: few
V: TRBV12-3/TRBV12-4
DNA: TGTGCCAGCGCATCCTCCCACTCCTACAATGAGCAGTTCTTC
CDR3: CASASSHSYNEQFF

J: TRBJ2-1
D: TRBD2
length: 14
size: few
V: TRBV12-3/TRBV12-4
DNA: TGTGCCAGCAGTTTCGGCGGGAGCTGGAATGAGCAGTTCTTC
CDR3: CASSFGGSWNEQFF

J: TRBJ1-2
D: -
length: 14
size: -
V: TRBV27
DNA: TGTGCCAGCAGGAAAGGGGGGACTGACTATGGCTACACCTTC
CDR3: CASRKGGTDYGYTF

J: TRBJ1-5
D: TRBD1
length: 14
size: -
V: TRBV5-6
DNA: TGTGCCAGCAATTGGGGCGGACAGGATCAGCCCCAGCATTTT
CDR3: CASNWGGQDQPQHF

J: TRBJ2-1
D: TRBD2
length: 17
size: many
V: TRBV7-9
DNA: TGTGCCAGCAGCTCAGGGCTAGCGGGTTCGGTCTACAATGAGCAGTTCTTC
CDR3: CASSSGLAGSVYNEQFF

J: TRBJ2-1
D: -
length: 14
size: -
V: TRBV11-3
DNA: TGTGCCAGCAGCCGACGACAGGGAGGCGGTGAGCAGTTCTTC
CDR3: CASSRRQGGGEQFF

J: TRBJ1-6
D: -
length: 14
size: -
V: TRBV11-2
DNA: TGTGCCAGCAGCTTAGGTGGCGTCAATTCACCCCTCCACTTT
CDR3: CASSLGGVNSPLHF

J: TRBJ2-7
D: TRBD2
length: 15
size: many
V: TRBV9
DNA: TGTGCCAGCAGCGTAGCGGCGGGAGGGCCGCGGGAGCAGTACTTC
CDR3: CASSVAAGGPREQYF

J: TRBJ1-3
D: TRBD1
length: 15
size: -
V: TRBV4-1
DNA: TGCGCCAGCAGCCAAGCGGGACAGGGAGGAAACACCATATATTTT
CDR3: CASSQAGQGGNTIYF

J: TRBJ2-5
D: -
length: 15
size: -
V: TRBV7-8
DNA: TGTGCCAGCAGCACCCACGACAGGCCGTTAGAGACCCAGTACTTC
CDR3: CASSTHDRPLETQYF

J: TRBJ2-5
D: -
length: 16
size: few
V: TRBV25-1
DNA: TGTGCCAGCAGTGAGGGCTCCGCGGGGGCACAAGAGACCCAGTACTTC
CDR3: CASSEGSAGAQETQYF

J: TRBJ2-3
D: TRBD1
length: 15
size: -
V: TRBV5-1
DNA: TGCGCCAGCAGCTCGGACATGACAGGGGCAGATACGCAGTATTTT
CDR3: CASSSDMTGADTQYF

J: TRBJ1-1
D: TRBD1
length: 17
size: many
V: TRBV12-5
DNA: TGTGCTAGTGGTTTGGGGCCCAAGACAGGGGAAGGCACTGAAGCTTTCTTT
CDR3: CASGLGPKTGEGTEAFF

J: TRBJ1-1
D: -
length: 10
size: many
V: TRBV29-1
DNA: TGCAGCGTTGAAGATCAGGGAGCTTTCTTT
CDR3: CSVEDQGAFF

J: TRBJ2-1
D: TRBD2
length: 16
size: -
V: TRBV9
DNA: TGTGCCAGCAGCGGAGGGGGACTAGCGAATTACAATGAGCAGTTCTTC
CDR3: CASSGGGLANYNEQFF

J: TRBJ2-4
D: TRBD1
length: 15
size: few
V: TRBV7-2
DNA: TGTGCCAGCAGCCTCCAACAGGGGGCCAAAAACATTCAGTACTTC
CDR3: CASSLQQGAKNIQYF

J: TRBJ2-5
D: TRBD1
length: 16
size: few
V: TRBV7-9
DNA: TGTGCCAGCAGCTCACTCGACAGGGGTTTGTTAGAGACCCAGTACTTC
CDR3: CASSSLDRGLLETQYF

J: TRBJ2-7
D: -
length: 12
size: -
V: TRBV28
DNA: TGTGCCAGCGTCAGGGCCCCCTACGAGCAGTACTTC
CDR3: CASVRAPYEQYF

J: TRBJ2-7
D: -
length: 10
size: -
V: TRBV12-5
DNA: TGTGCTAGTGGGACCTACGAGCAGTACTTC
CDR3: CASGTYEQYF

J: TRBJ1-1
D: -
length: 14
size: -
V: TRBV20-1
DNA: TGCAGTGCTAGAGGGGAGGGAGGGGTCCCTGAAGCTTTCTTT
CDR3: CSARGEGGVPEAFF

J: TRBJ2-3
D: TRBD2
length: 16
size: few
V: TRBV7-9
DNA: TGTGCCAGCAGCTCCCCGGGACTAGCGGGAGCAGATACGCAGTATTTT
CDR3: CASSSPGLAGADTQYF

J: TRBJ2-3
D: -
length: 15
size: few
V: TRBV12-3/TRBV12-4
DNA: TGTGCCAGCAGTGGGACTGCCAGGTCTACAGATACGCAGTATTTT
CDR3: CASSGTARSTDTQYF

J: TRBJ2-5
D: TRBD1
length: 13
size: few
V: TRBV7-9
DNA: TGTGCCAGCAGCGGGGACAGTCAAGAGACCCAGTACTTC
CDR3: CASSGDSQETQYF

J: TRBJ2-1
D: -
length: 15
size: -
V: TRBV3-1
DNA: TGTGCCAGCAGCCATCGAGGGGGGGCCTACAATGAGCAGTTCTTC
CDR3: CASSHRGGAYNEQFF

J: TRBJ2-3
D: -
length: 15
size: -
V: TRBV9
DNA: TGTGCCAGCAGCGATTTAGGAGGGCCGACAGATACGCAGTATTTT
CDR3: CASSDLGGPTDTQYF

J: TRBJ1-5
D: -
length: 14
size: many
V: TRBV20-1
DNA: TGCAGTGCCAGTAACAGGATTAGCAATCAGCCCCAGCATTTT
CDR3: CSASNRISNQPQHF

J: TRBJ2-4
D: TRBD1
length: 15
size: -
V: TRBV19
DNA: TGTGCCAGTAGTATAGCCGGGACAGGGGAAAACATTCAGTACTTC
CDR3: CASSIAGTGENIQYF